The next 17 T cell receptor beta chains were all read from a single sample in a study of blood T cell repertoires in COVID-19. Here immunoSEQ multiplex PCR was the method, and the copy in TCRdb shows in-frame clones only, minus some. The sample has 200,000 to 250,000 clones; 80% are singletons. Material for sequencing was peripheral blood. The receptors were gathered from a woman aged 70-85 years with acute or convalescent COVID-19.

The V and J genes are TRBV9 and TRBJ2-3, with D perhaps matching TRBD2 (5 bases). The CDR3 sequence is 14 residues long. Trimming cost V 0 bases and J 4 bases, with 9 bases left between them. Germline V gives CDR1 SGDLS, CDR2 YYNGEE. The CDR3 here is CASSVEGAADTQYF. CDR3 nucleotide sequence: TGTGCCAGCAGCGTAGAGGGAGCGGCAGATACGCAGTATTTT.

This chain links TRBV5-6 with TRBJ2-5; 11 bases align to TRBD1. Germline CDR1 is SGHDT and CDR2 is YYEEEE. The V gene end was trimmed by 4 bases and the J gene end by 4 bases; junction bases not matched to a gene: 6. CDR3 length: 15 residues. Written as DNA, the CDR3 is TGTGCCAGCAGCATACGGACAGGGGGCGGAGAGACCCAGTACTTC. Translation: CASSIRTGGGETQYF.

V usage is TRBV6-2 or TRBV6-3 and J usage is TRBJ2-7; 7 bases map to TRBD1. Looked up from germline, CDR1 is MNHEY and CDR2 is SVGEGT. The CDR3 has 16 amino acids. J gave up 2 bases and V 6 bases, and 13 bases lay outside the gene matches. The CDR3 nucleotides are TGTGCCAGCAGCTCTCGTCGACAGGGTCCCCCCTACGAGCAGTACGTC. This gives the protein CASSSRRQGPPYEQYV.

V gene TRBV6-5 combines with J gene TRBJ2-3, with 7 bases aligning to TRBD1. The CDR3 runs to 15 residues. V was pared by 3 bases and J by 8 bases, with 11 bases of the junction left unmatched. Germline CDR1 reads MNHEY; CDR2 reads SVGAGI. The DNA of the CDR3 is TGTGCCAGCAGTTATAGCGACAGGGAAGGGATTACGCAGTATTTT. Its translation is CASSYSDREGITQYF.

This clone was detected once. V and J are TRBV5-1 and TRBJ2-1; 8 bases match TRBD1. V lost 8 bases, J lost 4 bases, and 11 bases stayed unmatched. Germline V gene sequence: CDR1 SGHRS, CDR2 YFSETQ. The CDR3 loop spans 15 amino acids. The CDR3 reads CASTNPGQAYNEQFF. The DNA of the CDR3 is TGCGCCAGTACCAACCCGGGACAGGCATACAATGAGCAGTTCTTC.

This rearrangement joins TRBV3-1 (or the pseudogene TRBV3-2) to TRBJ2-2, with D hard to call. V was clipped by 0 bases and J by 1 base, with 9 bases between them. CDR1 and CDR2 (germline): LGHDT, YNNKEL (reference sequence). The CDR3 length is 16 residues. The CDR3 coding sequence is TGTGCCAGCAGCCAAGATAGTAGACAGAACACCGGGGAGCTGTTTTTT. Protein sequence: CASSQDSRQNTGELFF.

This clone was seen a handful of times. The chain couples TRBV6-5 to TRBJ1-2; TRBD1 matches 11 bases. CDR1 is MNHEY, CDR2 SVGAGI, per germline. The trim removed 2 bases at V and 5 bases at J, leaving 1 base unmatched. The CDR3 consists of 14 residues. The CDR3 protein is CASSYGTGGYGYTF. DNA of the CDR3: TGTGCCAGCAGTTACGGGACAGGGGGATATGGCTACACCTTC.

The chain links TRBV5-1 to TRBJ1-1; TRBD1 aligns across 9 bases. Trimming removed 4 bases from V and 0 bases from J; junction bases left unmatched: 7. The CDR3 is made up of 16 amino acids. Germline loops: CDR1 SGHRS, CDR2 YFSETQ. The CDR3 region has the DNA TGCGCCAGCAGCAGGACCGGACAGGGGTTGAACACTGAAGCTTTCTTT. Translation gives CASSRTGQGLNTEAFF.

CDR3 residues: CASSLVGGAGGPYF. The CDR3 DNA reads as TGTGCCAGCAGCTTAGTCGGGGGTGCAGGGGGCCCATATTTT. The rearrangement uses TRBV7-8 and TRBJ1-3; TRBD1 matches 8 bases. The V segment lost 1 base and the J segment 15 bases; nucleotides outside the gene matches: 11. Germline CDR1 is SGHVS and CDR2 is FQNEAQ. The CDR3 runs to 14 residues.

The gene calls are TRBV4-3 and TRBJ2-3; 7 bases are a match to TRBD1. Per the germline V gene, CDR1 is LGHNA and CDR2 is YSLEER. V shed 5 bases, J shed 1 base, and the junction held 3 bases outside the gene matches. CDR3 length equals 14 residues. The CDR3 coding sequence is TGCGCCAGCAGCTCCGGACAGGGCACAGATACGCAGTATTTT. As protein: CASSSGQGTDTQYF.

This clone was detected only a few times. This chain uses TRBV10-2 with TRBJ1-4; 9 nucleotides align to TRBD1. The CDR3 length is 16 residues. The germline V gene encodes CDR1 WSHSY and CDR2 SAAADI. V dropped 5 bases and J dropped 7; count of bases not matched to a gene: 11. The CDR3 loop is CASSPPGQGRTEKLFF. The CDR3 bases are TGCGCCAGCAGTCCGCCGGGACAGGGTAGGACTGAAAAACTGTTTTTT.

CDR3 protein: CATRRGSGRGKETQYF. CDR3 DNA: TGTGCCACCCGCCGTGGCTCAGGGAGGGGAAAAGAGACCCAGTACTTC. The chain is built from TRBV24-1 and TRBJ2-5; 7 bases map to TRBD2. Germline values: CDR1 KGHDR, CDR2 SFDVKD. With 9 bases clipped from V and 3 bases from J, the junction kept 15 bases outside the gene matches. CDR3 length equals 16 residues.

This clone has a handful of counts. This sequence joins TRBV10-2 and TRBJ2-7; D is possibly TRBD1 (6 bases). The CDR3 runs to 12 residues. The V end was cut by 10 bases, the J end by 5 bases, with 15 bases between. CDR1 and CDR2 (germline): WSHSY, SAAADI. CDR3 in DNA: TGCGCCACCGAAGGGGGTTTCAACGAGCAGTACTTC. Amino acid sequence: CATEGGFNEQYF.

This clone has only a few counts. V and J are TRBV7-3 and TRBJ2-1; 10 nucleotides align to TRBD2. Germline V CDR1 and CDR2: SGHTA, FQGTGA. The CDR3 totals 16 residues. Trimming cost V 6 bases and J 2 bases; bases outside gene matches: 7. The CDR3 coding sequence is TGTGCCAGCAGTACCCAGCGGGGGGGCGCCTACAATGAGCAGTTCTTC. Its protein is CASSTQRGGAYNEQFF. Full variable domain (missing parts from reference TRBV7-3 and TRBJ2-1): GAGVSQTPSNKVTEKGKYVELRCDPISGHTALYWYRQSLGQGPEFLIYFQGTGAADDSGLPNDRFFAVRPEGSVSTLKIQRTERGDSAVYLCASSTQRGGAYNEQFFGPGTRLTVL.

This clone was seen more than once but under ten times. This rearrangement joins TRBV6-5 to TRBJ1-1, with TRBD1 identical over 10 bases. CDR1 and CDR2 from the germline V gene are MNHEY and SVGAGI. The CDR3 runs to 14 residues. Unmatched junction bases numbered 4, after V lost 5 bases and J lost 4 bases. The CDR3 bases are TGTGCCAGCAGTCGACAGGGGGCAGGCACTGAAGCTTTCTTT. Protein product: CASSRQGAGTEAFF.

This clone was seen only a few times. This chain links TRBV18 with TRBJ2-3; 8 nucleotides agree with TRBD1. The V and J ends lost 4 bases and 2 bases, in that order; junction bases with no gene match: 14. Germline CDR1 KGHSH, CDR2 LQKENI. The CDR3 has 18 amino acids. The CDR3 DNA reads TGTGCCAGCTCACTGGCCGCTTCCGGGACAGGTCCCACAGATACGCAGTATTTT. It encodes CASSLAASGTGPTDTQYF.

CDR3 loop: CASSQGAGEQYV. CDR3 DNA: TGTGCCAGCAGCCAGGGGGCAGGGGAGCAGTACGTC. V usage is TRBV3-1 (or the pseudogene TRBV3-2) and J usage is TRBJ2-7, with a possible D match to TRBD1 (6 bases). The CDR3 is 12 amino acids. Trimming removed 3 bases at V and 7 bases at J, with 10 bases between. Germline V lookup: CDR1 LGHDT, CDR2 YNNKEL (reference sequence).